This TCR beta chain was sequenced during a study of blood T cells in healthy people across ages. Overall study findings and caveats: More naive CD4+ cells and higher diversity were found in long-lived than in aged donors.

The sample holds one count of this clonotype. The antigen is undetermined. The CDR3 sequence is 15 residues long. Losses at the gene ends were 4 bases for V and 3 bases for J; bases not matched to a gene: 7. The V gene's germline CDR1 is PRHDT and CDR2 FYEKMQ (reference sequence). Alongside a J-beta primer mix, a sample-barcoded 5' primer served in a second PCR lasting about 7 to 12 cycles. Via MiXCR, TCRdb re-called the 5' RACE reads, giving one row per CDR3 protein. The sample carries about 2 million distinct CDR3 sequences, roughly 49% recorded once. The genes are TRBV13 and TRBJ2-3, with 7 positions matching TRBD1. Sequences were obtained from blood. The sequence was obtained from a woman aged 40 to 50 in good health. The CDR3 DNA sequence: TGTGCCAGCAGCTCCAATCCGACAGGGACAGATACGCAGTATTTT. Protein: CASSSNPTGTDTQYF.